In its sample, the clone carrying this T cell receptor (beta chain) was seen once. Seattle patients were enrolled during active infection and followed longitudinally. The source of the sample is a study of blood T cell repertoires in COVID-19. Overall study context: Acute and convalescent COVID-19 specimens originated in the United States, Italy and Spain.

CDR3 length equals 14 residues. Germline V gene lookup returns CDR1 LNHNV and CDR2 YYDKDF (reference sequence). The ends were cut back, 5 bases at V and 4 bases at J, with 11 bases in the middle. Authors' data handling: Researchers report that nucleated cell counts were estimated from reference gene primer amplification. The repertoire was sequenced with immunoSEQ multiplex PCR; TCRdb's copy has only in-frame clones and lacks some. The V and J calls and the clone size are those of that table, but D and trimming were determined from the DNA. The repertoire holds about 170,000 clones, with approximately 86% as singletons.

The specimen was peripheral blood. The TCR originated in a woman at least 80 years old with COVID-19, enrolled during active disease. The chain employs TRBV15 and TRBJ2-2; maybe TRBD1 (6 bases). CDR3 sequence (DNA): TGTGCCACCAGCCCAGGGGTCGCCACCGGGGAGCTGTTTTTT. Translation: CATSPGVATGELFF.